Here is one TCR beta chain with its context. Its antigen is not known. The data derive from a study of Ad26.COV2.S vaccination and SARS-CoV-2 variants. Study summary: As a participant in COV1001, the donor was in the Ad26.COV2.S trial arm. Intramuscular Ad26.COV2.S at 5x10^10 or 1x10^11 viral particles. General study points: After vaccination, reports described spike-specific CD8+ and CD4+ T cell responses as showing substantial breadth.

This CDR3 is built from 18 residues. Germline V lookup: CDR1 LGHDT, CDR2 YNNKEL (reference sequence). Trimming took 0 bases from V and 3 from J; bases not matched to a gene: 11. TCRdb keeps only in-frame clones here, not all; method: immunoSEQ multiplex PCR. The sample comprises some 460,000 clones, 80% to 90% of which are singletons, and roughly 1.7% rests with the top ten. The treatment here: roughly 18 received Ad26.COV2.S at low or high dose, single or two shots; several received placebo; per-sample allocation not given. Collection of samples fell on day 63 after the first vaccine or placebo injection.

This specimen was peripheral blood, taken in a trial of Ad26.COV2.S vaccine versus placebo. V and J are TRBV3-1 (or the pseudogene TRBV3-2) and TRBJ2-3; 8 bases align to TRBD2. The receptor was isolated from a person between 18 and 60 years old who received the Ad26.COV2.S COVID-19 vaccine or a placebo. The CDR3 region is CASSQDRLAGRNTDTQYF. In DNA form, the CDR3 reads TGTGCCAGCAGCCAAGATCGATTAGCGGGAAGAAATACAGATACGCAGTATTTT.